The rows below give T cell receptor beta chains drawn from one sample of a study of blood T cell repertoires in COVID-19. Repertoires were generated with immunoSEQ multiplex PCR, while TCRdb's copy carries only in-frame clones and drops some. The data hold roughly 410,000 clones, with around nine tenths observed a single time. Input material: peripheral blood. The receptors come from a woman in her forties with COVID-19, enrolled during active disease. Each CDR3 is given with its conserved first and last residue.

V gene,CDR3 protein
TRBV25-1,CASSDVFDTIYF
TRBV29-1,CSVSPTGFGTEAFF
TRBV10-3,CAISGQAAKGEQYF
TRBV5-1,CASSLAGDQETQYF
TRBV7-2,CASSRGGIYGYTF
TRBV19,CASSIGRVGNYGYTF
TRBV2,CASSETPQQAYEQYF
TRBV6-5,CASSSRGTGDGYTF
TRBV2,CASSAENSGGSIYF
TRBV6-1,CASSEAGGTGLYEQYF
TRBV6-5,CASRDRVGHNSPLHF
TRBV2,CASSRSQGISGNTIYF
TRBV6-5,CASSWTATVGAFF
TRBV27,CASSLLPGGFGELFF
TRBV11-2,CASIVGLGLDETQYF
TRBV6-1,CASSVRTGSNSQPQHF
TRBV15,CATSRDPTGDSPLHF
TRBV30,CAWSYTTGSGANVLTF
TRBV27,CASSPRQGSEAFF
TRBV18,CASSRDSGYTF
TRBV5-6,CASSHGLWGDYGYTF
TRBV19,CASSIGGLAGPYNEQFF